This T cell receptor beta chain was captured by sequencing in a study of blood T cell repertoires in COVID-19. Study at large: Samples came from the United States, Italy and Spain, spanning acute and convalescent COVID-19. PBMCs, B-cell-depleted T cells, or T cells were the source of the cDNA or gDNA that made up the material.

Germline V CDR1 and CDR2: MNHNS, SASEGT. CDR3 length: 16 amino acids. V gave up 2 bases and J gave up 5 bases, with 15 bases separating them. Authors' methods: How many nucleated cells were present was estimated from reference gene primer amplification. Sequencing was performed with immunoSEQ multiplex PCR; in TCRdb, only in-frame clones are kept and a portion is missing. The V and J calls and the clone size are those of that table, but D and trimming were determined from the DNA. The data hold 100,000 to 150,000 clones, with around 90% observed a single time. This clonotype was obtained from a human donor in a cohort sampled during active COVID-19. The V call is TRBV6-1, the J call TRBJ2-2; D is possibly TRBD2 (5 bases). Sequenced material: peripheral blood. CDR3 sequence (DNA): TGTGCCAGCAGTGAACATCTTGGAGGTTTAACCGGGGAGCTGTTTTTT. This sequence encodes CASSEHLGGLTGELFF.